The sequence of this T cell receptor (beta chain) was determined in a study of post-analysis software for immune sequencing data. V dropped 5 bases and J dropped 4; count of bases not matched to a gene: 6. Germline lookup yields CDR1 DFQATT and CDR2 SNEGSKA (reference sequence). The CDR3 has 13 amino acids. For this clonotype: The antigen is unknown.

General study points: The study found TRBV5-6, TRBV5-1 and TRBV20-1 among five TRBV segments more frequent in patients than controls. Analysis by F measure revealed that same-batch samples clustered strongly together.

TCR beta libraries were prepared from cDNA with unique molecular identifiers. TCRdb ran MiXCR on the PCR reads and lists one entry per CDR3 protein. The table lists hundreds of thousands of distinct CDR3 sequences, 25% to 30% of them singletons. Sequencing was done on a sample of blood. This receptor was identified in a girl between 10 and 17 years old with multiple sclerosis. The V gene is TRBV20-1, the J gene TRBJ1-1; TRBD1 matches 8 bases. The CDR3: CSARTGGGTEAFF. CDR3 DNA sequence: TGCAGTGCTCGCACAGGGGGTGGCACTGAAGCTTTCTTT.